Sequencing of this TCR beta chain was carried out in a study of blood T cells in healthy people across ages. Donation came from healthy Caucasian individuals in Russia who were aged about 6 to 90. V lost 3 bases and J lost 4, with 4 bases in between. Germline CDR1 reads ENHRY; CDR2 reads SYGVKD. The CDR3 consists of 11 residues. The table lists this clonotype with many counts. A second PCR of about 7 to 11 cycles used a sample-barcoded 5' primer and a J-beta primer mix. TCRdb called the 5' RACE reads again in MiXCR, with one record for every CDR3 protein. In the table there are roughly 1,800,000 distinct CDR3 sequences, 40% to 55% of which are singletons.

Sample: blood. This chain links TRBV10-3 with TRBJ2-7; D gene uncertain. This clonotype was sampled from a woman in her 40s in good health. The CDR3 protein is CAISELYEQYF. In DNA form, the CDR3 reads TGTGCCATCAGTGAACTATACGAGCAGTACTTC.